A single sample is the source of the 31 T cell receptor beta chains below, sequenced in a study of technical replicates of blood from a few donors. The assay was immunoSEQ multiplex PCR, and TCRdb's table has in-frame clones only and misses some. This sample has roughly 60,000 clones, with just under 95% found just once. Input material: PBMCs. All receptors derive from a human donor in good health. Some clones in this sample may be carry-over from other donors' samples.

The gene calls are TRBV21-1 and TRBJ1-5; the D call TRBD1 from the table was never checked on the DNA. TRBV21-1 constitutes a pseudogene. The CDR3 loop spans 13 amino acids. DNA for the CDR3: TGTGCCAGCAGCAATAATGGACAGTGGCCCCAGCATTTT. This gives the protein CASSNNGQWPQHF.

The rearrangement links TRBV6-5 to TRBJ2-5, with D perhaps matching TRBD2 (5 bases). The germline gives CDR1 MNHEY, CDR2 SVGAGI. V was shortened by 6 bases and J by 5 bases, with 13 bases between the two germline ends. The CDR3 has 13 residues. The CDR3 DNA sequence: TGTGCCAGCAGACGCGAGGGCCTTGAGACCCAGTACTTC. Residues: CASRREGLETQYF.

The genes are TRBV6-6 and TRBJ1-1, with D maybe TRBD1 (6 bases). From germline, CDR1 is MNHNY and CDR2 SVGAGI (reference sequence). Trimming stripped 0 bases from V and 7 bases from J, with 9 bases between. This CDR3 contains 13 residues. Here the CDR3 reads CASSYSRGGEAFF. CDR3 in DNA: TGTGCCAGCAGTTACTCGAGGGGGGGTGAAGCTTTCTTT.

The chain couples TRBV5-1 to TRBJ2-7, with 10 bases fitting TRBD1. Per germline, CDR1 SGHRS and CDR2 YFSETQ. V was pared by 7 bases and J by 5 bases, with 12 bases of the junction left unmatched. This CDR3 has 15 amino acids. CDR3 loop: CASSYGGTGVDEQYF. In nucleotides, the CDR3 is TGCGCCAGCTCTTACGGAGGGACAGGGGTGGACGAGCAGTACTTC.

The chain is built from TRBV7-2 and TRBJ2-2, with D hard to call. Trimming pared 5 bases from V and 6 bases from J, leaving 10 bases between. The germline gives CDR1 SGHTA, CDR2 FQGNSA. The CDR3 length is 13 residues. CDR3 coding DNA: TGTGCCAGCAGCCTTCTACGCTCCGGGGAGCTGTTTTTT. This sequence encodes CASSLLRSGELFF.

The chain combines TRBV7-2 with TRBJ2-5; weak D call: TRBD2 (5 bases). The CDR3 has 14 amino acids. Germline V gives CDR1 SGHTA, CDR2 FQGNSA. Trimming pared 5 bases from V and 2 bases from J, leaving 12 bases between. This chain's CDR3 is CASSRSAVQETQYF. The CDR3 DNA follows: TGTGCCAGCAGCCGATCAGCGGTACAAGAGACCCAGTACTTC.

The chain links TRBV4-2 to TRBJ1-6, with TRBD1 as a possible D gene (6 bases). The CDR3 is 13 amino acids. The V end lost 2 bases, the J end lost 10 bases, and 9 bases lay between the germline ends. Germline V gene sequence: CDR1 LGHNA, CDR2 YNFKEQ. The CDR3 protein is CASSQNRVSPLHF. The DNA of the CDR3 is TGTGCCAGCAGCCAAAACAGGGTGTCACCCCTCCACTTT.

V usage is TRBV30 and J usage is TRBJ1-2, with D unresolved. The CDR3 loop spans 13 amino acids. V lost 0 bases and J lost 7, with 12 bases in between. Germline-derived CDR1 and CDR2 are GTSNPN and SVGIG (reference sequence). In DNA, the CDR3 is TGTGCCTGGAGTGTAGCCGTACCGGGTGGCTACACCTTC. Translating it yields CAWSVAVPGGYTF.

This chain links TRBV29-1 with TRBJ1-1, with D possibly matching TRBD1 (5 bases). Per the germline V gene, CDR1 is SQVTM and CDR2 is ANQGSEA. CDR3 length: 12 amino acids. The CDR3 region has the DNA TGCAGTGTGACCATCGGGGGAGCTGAAGCTTTCTTT. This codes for CSVTIGGAEAFF.

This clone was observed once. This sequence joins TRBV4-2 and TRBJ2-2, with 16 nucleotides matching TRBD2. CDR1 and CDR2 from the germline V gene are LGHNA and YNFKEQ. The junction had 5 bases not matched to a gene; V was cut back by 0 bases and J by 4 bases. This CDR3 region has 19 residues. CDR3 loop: CASSQDGTSGGAGTGELFF. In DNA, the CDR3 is TGTGCCAGCAGCCAAGATGGGACTAGCGGGGGGGCGGGCACCGGGGAGCTGTTTTTT.

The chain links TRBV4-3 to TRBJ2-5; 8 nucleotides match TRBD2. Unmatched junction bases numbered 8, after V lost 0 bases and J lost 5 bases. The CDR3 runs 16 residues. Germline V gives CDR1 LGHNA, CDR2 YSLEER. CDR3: CASSQDFAGGGETQYF. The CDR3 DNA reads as TGCGCCAGCAGCCAAGATTTCGCGGGAGGTGGTGAGACCCAGTACTTC.

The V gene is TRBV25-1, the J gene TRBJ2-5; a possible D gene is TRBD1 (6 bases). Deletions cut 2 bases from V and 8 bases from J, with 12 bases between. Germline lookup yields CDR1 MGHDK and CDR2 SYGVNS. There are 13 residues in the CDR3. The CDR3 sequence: CASSEGQTDTQYF. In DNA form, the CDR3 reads TGTGCCAGCAGTGAAGGACAGACTGATACCCAGTACTTC. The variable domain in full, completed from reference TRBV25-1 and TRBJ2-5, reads EADIYQTPRYLVIGTGKKITLECSQTMGHDKMYWYQQDPGMELHLIHYSYGVNSTEKGDLSSESTVSRIRTEHFPLTLESARPSHTSQYLCASSEGQTDTQYFGPGTRLLVL.

CDR3 bases: TGCGCCAGCGCTAGCGGGAGGGCCATTAATGAGCAGTTCTTC. Translation: CASASGRAINEQFF. The V call is TRBV5-1, the J call TRBJ2-1; TRBD2 aligns across 12 bases. The CDR3 has 14 residues. The trim removed 7 bases at V and 7 bases at J, leaving 6 bases unmatched. The germline gives CDR1 SGHRS, CDR2 YFSETQ.

The CDR3 is CASSKGGRALYEQYF. CDR3 in DNA: TGTGCCAGCAGCAAAGGCGGGAGGGCCCTCTACGAGCAGTACTTC. This chain joins TRBV21-1 and TRBJ2-7; TRBD2 was called by the table and not checked on the DNA. TRBV21-1 is a recognized pseudogene. The CDR3 spans 15 residues.

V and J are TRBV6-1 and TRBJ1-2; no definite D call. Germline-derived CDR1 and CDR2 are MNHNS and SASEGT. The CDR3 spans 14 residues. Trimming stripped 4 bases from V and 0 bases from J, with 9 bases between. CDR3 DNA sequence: TGTGCCAGCAGTGGCCCGGGATCTAACTATGGCTACACCTTC. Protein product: CASSGPGSNYGYTF.

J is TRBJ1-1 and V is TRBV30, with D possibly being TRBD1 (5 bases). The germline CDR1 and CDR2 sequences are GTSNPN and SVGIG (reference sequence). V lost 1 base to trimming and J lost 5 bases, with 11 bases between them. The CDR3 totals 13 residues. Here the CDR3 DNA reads TGTGCCTGGAGTGAGCAGGGAGGTACTGAAGCTTTCTTT. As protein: CAWSEQGGTEAFF.

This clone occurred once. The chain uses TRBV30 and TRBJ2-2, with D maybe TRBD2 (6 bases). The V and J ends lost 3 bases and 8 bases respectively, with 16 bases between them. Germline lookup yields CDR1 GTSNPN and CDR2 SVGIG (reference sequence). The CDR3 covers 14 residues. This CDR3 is CAWSSHRGWGELFF. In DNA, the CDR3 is TGTGCCTGGAGCTCCCACCGGGGGTGGGGGGAGCTGTTTTTT.

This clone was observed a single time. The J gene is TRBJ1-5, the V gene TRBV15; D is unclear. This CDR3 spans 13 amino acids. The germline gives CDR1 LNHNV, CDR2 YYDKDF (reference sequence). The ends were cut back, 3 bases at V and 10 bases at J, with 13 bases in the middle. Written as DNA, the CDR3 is TGTGCCACCAGCAGGTTACTGCGCGGACCCCAGCATTTT. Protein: CATSRLLRGPQHF.

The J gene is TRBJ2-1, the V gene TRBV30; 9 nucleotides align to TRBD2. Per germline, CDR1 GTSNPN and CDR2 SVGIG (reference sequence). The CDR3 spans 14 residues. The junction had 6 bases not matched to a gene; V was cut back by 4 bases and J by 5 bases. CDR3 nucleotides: TGTGCCTGGAATTCGGGACTAGCCAACAATGAGCAGTTCTTC. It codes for CAWNSGLANNEQFF.

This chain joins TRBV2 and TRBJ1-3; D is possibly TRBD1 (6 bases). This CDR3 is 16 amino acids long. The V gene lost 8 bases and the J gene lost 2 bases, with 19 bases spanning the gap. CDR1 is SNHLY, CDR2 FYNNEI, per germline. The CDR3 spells CASLLGGGGPGNTIYF. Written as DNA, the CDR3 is TGTGCCAGCCTTCTTGGGGGAGGGGGTCCTGGAAACACCATATATTTT.

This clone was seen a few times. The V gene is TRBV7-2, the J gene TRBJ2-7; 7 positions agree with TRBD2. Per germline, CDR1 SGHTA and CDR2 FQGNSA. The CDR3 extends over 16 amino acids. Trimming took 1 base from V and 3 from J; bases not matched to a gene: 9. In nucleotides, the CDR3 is TGTGCCAGCAGCTTAGAGTCGCAGCGGGGCGACTACGAGCAGTACTTC. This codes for CASSLESQRGDYEQYF.

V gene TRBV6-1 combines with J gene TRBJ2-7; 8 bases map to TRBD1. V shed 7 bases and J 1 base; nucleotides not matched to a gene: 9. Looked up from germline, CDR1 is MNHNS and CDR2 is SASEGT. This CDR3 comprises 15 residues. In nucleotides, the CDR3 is TGTGCCAGCACTGTTACACAGGGGGGTTCCTACGAGCAGTACTTC. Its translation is CASTVTQGGSYEQYF.

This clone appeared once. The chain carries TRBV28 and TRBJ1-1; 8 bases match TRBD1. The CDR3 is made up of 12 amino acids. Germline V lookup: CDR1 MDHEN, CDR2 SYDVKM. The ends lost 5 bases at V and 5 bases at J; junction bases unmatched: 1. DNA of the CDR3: TGTGCCAGCAGTGGGACAGGTACTGAAGCTTTCTTT. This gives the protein CASSGTGTEAFF.

CDR3 coding DNA: TGTGCCAGCAGCTCCCGAACCCTAGCGGGGGGGCGTAAGAATGAGCAGTTCTTC. Translated, it gives CASSSRTLAGGRKNEQFF. The rearrangement joins TRBV7-2 to TRBJ2-1, with 12 bases aligning to TRBD2. Germline V gene data show CDR1 as SGHTA and CDR2 as FQGNSA. Trimming cost V 4 bases and J 7 bases; bases outside gene matches: 14. The CDR3 length is 18 residues.

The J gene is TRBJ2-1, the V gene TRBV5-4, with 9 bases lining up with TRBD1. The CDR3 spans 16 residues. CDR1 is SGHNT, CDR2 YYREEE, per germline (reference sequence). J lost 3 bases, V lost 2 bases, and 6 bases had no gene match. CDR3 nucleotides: TGTGCCAGCAGCTTAAACAGGGGGCAAGGCTACAATGAGCAGTTCTTC. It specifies CASSLNRGQGYNEQFF.

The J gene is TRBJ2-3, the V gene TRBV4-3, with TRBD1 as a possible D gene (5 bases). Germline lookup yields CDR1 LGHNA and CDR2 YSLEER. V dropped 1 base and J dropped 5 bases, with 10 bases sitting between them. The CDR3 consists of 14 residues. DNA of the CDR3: TGCGCCAGCAGCCAAGCAGGGCAGAAAGATACGCAGTATTTT. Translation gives CASSQAGQKDTQYF.

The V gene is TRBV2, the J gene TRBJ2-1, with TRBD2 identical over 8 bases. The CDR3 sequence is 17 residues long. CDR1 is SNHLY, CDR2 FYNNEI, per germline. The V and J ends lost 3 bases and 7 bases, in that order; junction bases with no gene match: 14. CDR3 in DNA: TGTGCCAGCAGTGACGGGCCTCCGGGAGGGGGTAGGAATGAGCAGTTCTTC. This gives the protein CASSDGPPGGGRNEQFF.

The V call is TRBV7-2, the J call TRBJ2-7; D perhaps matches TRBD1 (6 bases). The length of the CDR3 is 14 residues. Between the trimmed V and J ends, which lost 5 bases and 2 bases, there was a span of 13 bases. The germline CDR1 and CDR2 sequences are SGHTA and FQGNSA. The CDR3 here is CASSLSGGPYEQYF. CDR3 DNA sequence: TGTGCCAGCAGCCTTAGTGGGGGCCCCTACGAGCAGTACTTC.

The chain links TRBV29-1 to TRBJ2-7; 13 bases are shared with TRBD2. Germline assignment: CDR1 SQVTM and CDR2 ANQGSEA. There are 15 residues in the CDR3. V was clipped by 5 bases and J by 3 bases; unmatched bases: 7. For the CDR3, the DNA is TGCAGCGTTTCCGGGACTAGCGGGAATTTCTACGAGCAGTACTTC. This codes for CSVSGTSGNFYEQYF.

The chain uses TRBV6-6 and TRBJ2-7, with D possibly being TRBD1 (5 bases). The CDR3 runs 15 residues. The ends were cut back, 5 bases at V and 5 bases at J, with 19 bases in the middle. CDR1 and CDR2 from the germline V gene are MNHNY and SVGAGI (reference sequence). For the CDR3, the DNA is TGTGCCAGCAGTCACCCCCCAGGGCAGATCCACGAGCAGTACTTC. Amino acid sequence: CASSHPPGQIHEQYF.

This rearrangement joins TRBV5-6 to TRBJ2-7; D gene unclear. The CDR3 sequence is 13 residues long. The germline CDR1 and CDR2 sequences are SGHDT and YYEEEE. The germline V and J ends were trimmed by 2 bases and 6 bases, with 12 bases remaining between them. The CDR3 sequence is CASSLRGSGEQYF. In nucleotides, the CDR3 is TGTGCCAGCAGCTTACGCGGATCGGGCGAGCAGTACTTC.